These 14 T cell receptor beta chains share one sample of origin, sequenced in a study of cytomegalovirus exposure and HLA in healthy donors. Both 60 Vbeta primers and 13 Jbeta primers went into the PCR. Clones were sequenced by immunoSEQ multiplex PCR, and TCRdb holds only the in-frame ones, with some missing. The repertoire table contains approximately 100,000 clones. The material sequenced was PBMCs. The receptors come from a man aged 45-65 years in good health and CMV-seronegative.

The chain has TRBV9 and TRBJ2-7, with 13 positions matching TRBD2. CDR1 and CDR2 from the germline V gene are SGDLS and YYNGEE. V lost 3 bases and J lost 5; bases outside the gene matches: 5. The CDR3 length is 15 residues. The CDR3: CASSGGLAGVDEQYF. In DNA form, the CDR3 reads TGTGCCAGCAGCGGAGGACTAGCGGGGGTGGACGAGCAGTACTTC.

This chain links TRBV6-5 with TRBJ2-1; D not resolved. Trimming left V 4 bases short and J 2 bases short, with 9 bases between. The CDR3 sequence is 14 residues long. Germline V CDR1 and CDR2: MNHEY, SVGAGI. The CDR3 sequence is CASSSPNTYNEQFF. CDR3 nucleotides: TGTGCCAGCAGTTCCCCAAACACCTACAATGAGCAGTTCTTC.

J is TRBJ2-1 and V is TRBV5-6; possibly TRBD1 for D (5 bases). Trimming removed 2 bases at V and 7 bases at J, with 25 bases between. This CDR3 comprises 18 residues. Germline CDR1 and CDR2: SGHDT and YYEEEE. CDR3 loop: CASSFLDPLHRGANEQFF. CDR3 DNA: TGTGCCAGCAGCTTTCTCGACCCTCTCCATAGGGGTGCTAATGAGCAGTTCTTC.

This chain links TRBV5-6 with TRBJ1-2; D is unresolved. V lost 0 bases and J lost 8, with 14 bases in between. The CDR3 has 14 amino acids. Germline CDR1 reads SGHDT; CDR2 reads YYEEEE. The CDR3: CASSLGAGLGGYTF. The CDR3 DNA follows: TGTGCCAGCAGCTTGGGAGCTGGTTTGGGCGGCTACACCTTC.

This sequence joins TRBV11-3 and TRBJ1-1; D is uncertain. CDR3 length: 13 residues. Trimming pared 5 bases from V and 4 bases from J, leaving 11 bases between. Looked up from germline, CDR1 is SGHNT and CDR2 is YENEEA. This CDR3 reads CASSVRGGTEAFF. The CDR3 region has the DNA TGTGCCAGCAGCGTTAGAGGAGGCACTGAAGCTTTCTTT.

This chain links TRBV6-5 with TRBJ2-7; D not certain. Germline CDR1 MNHEY, CDR2 SVGAGI. Trimming removed 8 bases at V and 4 bases at J, with 18 bases between. This CDR3 comprises 14 residues. As DNA, the CDR3 is TGTGCCAGCCGTAAGTCATTTAGATCTTACGAGCAGTACTTC. It translates to CASRKSFRSYEQYF.

The chain uses TRBV5-1 and TRBJ1-6; no clear D. CDR1 is SGHRS, CDR2 YFSETQ, per germline. The CDR3 has 13 residues. V dropped 3 bases and J dropped 5 bases, with 6 bases sitting between them. CDR3 sequence: CASSYGDNSPLHF. The CDR3 coding sequence is TGCGCCAGCAGCTACGGTGATAATTCACCCCTCCACTTT.

V gene TRBV7-3 combines with J gene TRBJ1-1, with D tentatively TRBD1 (5 bases). The CDR3 runs to 15 residues. Germline CDR1 is SGHTA and CDR2 is FQGTGA. Between the trimmed V and J ends, which lost 5 bases and 1 base, there was a span of 14 bases. The CDR3 DNA reads as TGTGCCAGCAGCCTGGTTGGGGGGAAGAACACTGAAGCTTTCTTT. It encodes CASSLVGGKNTEAFF.

Notes on this clone: Relative to the germline gene, one junction end is altered; a read error may explain this. CDR3 sequence (DNA): TGTGCTAGCAGCCCGGACAGGGGGTACAATGAGCAGTTCTTC. Translating it yields CASSPDRGYNEQFF. This rearrangement joins TRBV7-7 to TRBJ2-1; TRBD1 aligns across 10 bases. CDR3 length: 14 amino acids. Germline V gives CDR1 SSHAT, CDR2 FNYEAQ (reference sequence).

The gene calls are TRBV2 and TRBJ1-1, with D unresolved. Deletions cut 5 bases from V and 1 base from J, with 8 bases between. The CDR3 loop spans 13 amino acids. Germline lookup yields CDR1 SNHLY and CDR2 FYNNEI. CDR3 region: CASSLEPNTEAFF. The DNA of the CDR3 is TGTGCCAGCAGTTTAGAACCGAACACTGAAGCTTTCTTT.

The gene calls are TRBV10-2 and TRBJ1-1, with D possibly being TRBD1 (6 bases). V was pared by 2 bases and J by 1 base, with 8 bases between. The CDR3 totals 14 residues. Germline CDR1 WSHSY, CDR2 SAAADI. The CDR3 reads CASSETGWNTEAFF. CDR3 nucleotide sequence: TGCGCCAGCAGTGAGACAGGGTGGAACACTGAAGCTTTCTTT.

This chain joins TRBV30 and TRBJ2-7; tentatively, D is TRBD1 (6 bases). In germline, CDR1 is GTSNPN, CDR2 SVGIG (reference sequence). The CDR3 extends over 14 amino acids. V shed 2 bases and J shed 6 bases, with 17 bases lying between them. The CDR3 spells CAWSKQGISSEQYF. CDR3 in DNA: TGTGCCTGGAGTAAACAGGGTATTTCTAGCGAGCAGTACTTC.

This chain links TRBV6-5 with TRBJ1-5; maybe TRBD1 (5 bases). V was clipped by 3 bases and J by 11 bases, with 20 bases between them. The CDR3 has 15 amino acids. CDR1 and CDR2 from the germline V gene are MNHEY and SVGAGI. CDR3 in DNA: TGTGCCAGCAGTTATGGGACTCCCCGTTGCGAGGCCCAGCATTTT. It is translated as CASSYGTPRCEAQHF.

The chain is built from TRBV12-5 and TRBJ1-2, with D unclear. With 5 bases removed from V and 3 bases from J, the gap between germline ends came to 13 bases. Germline CDR1 and CDR2: LGHNT and FRNRAP. CDR3 length equals 14 residues. The CDR3 region has the DNA TGTGCTAGTGGTCTGGACTTACGGGACTATGGCTACACCTTC. Amino acid sequence: CASGLDLRDYGYTF.